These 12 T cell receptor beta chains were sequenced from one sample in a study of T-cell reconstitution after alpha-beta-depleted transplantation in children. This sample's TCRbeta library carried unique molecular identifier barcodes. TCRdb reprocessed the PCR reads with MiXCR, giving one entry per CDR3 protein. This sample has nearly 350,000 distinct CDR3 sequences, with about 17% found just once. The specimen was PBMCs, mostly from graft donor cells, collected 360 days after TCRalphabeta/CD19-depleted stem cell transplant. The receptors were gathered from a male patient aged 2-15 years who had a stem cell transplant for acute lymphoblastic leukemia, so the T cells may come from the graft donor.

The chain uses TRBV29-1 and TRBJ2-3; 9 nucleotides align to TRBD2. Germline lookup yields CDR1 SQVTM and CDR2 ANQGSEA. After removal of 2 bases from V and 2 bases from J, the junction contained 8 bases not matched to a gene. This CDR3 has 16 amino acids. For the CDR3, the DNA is TGCAGCGTTGAAAGTGGGACTAGCTCTTTCACAGATACGCAGTATTTT. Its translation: CSVESGTSSFTDTQYF.

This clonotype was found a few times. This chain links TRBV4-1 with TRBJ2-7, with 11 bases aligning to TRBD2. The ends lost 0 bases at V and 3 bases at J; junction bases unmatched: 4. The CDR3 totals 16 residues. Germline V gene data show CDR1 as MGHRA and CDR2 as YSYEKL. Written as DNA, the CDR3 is TGCGCCAGCAGCCAAGATGGACTAGCGGGCAACTACGAGCAGTACTTC. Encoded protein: CASSQDGLAGNYEQYF.

CDR3: CASSQVRWRTQETQYF. DNA for the CDR3: TGTGCCAGCAGCCAAGTCCGATGGCGGACCCAAGAGACCCAGTACTTC. The chain uses TRBV3-1 and TRBJ2-5; D is unresolved. Trimming removed 1 base at V and 1 base at J, with 13 bases between. Germline lookup yields CDR1 LGHDT and CDR2 YNNKEL (reference sequence). This CDR3 has 16 residues.

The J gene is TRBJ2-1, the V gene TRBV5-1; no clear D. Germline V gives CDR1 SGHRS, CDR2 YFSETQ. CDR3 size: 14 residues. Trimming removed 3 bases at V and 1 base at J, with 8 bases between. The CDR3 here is CASSWHNSYNEQFF. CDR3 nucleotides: TGCGCCAGCAGCTGGCACAATTCCTACAATGAGCAGTTCTTC.

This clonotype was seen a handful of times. Written as DNA, the CDR3 is TGTGCCAGCAGTTTACGTCTAGCGGGACTCCGCGTCAATGAGCAGTTCTTC. It yields the protein CASSLRLAGLRVNEQFF. The chain joins TRBV28 to TRBJ2-1; 9 positions match TRBD2. The CDR3 runs to 17 residues. After removal of 2 bases from V and 6 bases from J, the junction contained 11 bases not matched to a gene. CDR1 is MDHEN, CDR2 SYDVKM, per germline. The variable domain in full, completed from reference TRBV28 and TRBJ2-1, reads DVKVTQSSRYLVKRTGEKVFLECVQDMDHENMFWYRQDPGLGLRLIYFSYDVKMKEKGDIPEGYSVSREKKERFSLILESASTNQTSMYLCASSLRLAGLRVNEQFFGPGTRLTVL.

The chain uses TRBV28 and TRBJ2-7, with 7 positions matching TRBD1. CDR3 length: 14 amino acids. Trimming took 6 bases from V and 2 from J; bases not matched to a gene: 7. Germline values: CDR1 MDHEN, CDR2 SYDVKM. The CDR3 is CASRQVDRPYEQYF. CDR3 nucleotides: TGTGCCAGCAGACAAGTGGACAGGCCCTACGAGCAGTACTTC.

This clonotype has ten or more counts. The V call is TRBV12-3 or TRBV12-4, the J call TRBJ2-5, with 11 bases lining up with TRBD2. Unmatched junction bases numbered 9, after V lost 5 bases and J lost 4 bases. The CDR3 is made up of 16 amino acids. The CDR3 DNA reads TGTGCCAGCAGTCGCCGCGCTAGCGGGAGGACAGAGACCCAGTACTTC. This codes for CASSRRASGRTETQYF.

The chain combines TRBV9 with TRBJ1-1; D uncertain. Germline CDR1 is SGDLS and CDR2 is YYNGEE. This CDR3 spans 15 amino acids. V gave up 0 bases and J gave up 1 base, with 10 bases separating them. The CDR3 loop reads CASSVGGVGNTEAFF. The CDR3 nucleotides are TGTGCCAGCAGCGTAGGTGGCGTAGGGAACACTGAAGCTTTCTTT.

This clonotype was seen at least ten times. CDR3 coding DNA: TGCAGCGGCCTAAACAGGGGTTCCTACAATGAGCAGTTCTTC. This encodes CSGLNRGSYNEQFF. The chain is built from TRBV29-1 and TRBJ2-1; TRBD1 matches 7 bases. This CDR3 is built from 14 residues. The germline gives CDR1 SQVTM, CDR2 ANQGSEA. Unmatched junction bases numbered 7, after V lost 7 bases and J lost 1 base.

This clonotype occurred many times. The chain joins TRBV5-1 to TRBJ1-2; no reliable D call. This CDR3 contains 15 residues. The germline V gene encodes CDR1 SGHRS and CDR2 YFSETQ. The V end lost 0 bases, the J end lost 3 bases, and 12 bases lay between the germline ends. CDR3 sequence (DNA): TGCGCCAGCAGCTTGGCCCCGGGGATGGACTATGGCTACACCTTC. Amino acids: CASSLAPGMDYGYTF.

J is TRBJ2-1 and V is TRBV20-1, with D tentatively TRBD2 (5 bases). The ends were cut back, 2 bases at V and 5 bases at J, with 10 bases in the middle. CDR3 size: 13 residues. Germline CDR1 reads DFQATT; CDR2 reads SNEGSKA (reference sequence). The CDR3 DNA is TGCAGTGCTAGAATAGGAGGTGACAATGAGCAGTTCTTC. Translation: CSARIGGDNEQFF.

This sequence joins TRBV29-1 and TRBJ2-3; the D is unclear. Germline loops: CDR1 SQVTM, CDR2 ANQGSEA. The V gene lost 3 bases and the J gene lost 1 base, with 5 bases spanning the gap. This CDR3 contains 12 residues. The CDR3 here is CSVEAGTDTQYF. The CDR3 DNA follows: TGCAGCGTTGAGGCAGGCACAGATACGCAGTATTTT.